The 17 T cell receptor beta chains reported below all come from one sample, sequenced in a study of blood T cell repertoires in COVID-19. Method: immunoSEQ multiplex PCR; TCRdb's copy keeps in-frame clones and lacks some. Among hundreds of thousands of clones, 80% to 90% were seen once, and the ten largest hold 1.1%. Material: PBMCs or T cells enriched from blood (not recorded which). These receptor sequences come from a man aged 30 to 45 who had recovered from COVID-19.

The V gene is TRBV29-1, the J gene TRBJ2-7; tentatively, D is TRBD1 (6 bases). Germline V gene data show CDR1 as SQVTM and CDR2 as ANQGSEA. The V end lost 7 bases, the J end lost 6 bases, and 16 bases lay between the germline ends. This CDR3 contains 12 residues. The CDR3 coding sequence is TGCAGCGGTTGGGGGCTAGCCGGCGAGCAGTACTTC. Its protein is CSGWGLAGEQYF.

A single count supports this clone. This chain joins TRBV7-9 and TRBJ2-7; D may be TRBD1 (5 bases). Germline V lookup: CDR1 SEHNR, CDR2 FQNEAQ (reference sequence). The germline V and J ends were trimmed by 5 bases and 7 bases, with 12 bases remaining between them. The CDR3 covers 12 residues. The CDR3 here is CASSPPRQEQYF. In DNA, the CDR3 is TGTGCCAGCAGCCCACCAAGACAGGAGCAGTACTTC.

The genes are TRBV24-1 and TRBJ1-1, with no clear D. V was cut by 2 bases and J by 4 bases, with 7 bases left in between. The CDR3 spans 13 residues. Germline CDR1 KGHDR, CDR2 SFDVKD. CDR3 loop: CATSDYSGTEAFF. CDR3 sequence (DNA): TGTGCCACCAGTGATTATAGCGGCACTGAAGCTTTCTTT.

V usage is TRBV28 and J usage is TRBJ2-7, with D tentatively TRBD2 (5 bases). The V gene's germline CDR1 is MDHEN and CDR2 SYDVKM. The germline V and J ends were trimmed by 6 bases and 3 bases, with 12 bases remaining between them. This CDR3 has 13 amino acids. CDR3 coding DNA: TGTGCCAGCAGCGGAGGTCCAAACTACGAGCAGTACTTC. Its translation: CASSGGPNYEQYF.

This clone appeared a single time. The chain combines TRBV7-9 with TRBJ2-5, with 16 bases that match TRBD2. Trimming took 5 bases from V and 7 from J; bases not matched to a gene: 4. The germline V gene encodes CDR1 SEHNR and CDR2 FQNEAQ (reference sequence). The CDR3 runs to 15 residues. The CDR3 region has the DNA TGTGCCAGCAGCACGGGACTAGCGGGAGGGGTGACCCAGTACTTC. Translating it yields CASSTGLAGGVTQYF.

V and J are TRBV19 and TRBJ2-5, with D maybe TRBD2 (5 bases). The ends were cut back, 6 bases at V and 4 bases at J, with 9 bases in the middle. Germline V gene lookup returns CDR1 LNHDA and CDR2 SQIVND (reference sequence). This CDR3 is built from 12 residues. Here the CDR3 reads CASRESGETQYF. Here the CDR3 DNA reads TGTGCCAGTAGGGAGAGCGGAGAGACCCAGTACTTC.

This clone showed up just a few times. The genes are TRBV2 and TRBJ2-1; 12 bases line up with TRBD2. The CDR3 has 14 residues. J gave up 8 bases and V 7 bases, and 6 bases lay outside the gene matches. The germline CDR1 and CDR2 sequences are SNHLY and FYNNEI. The CDR3 DNA is TGTGCCAGCATCCTAGCGGGAGGGCGCGATGAGCAGTTCTTC. It translates to CASILAGGRDEQFF.

The chain carries TRBV4-2 and TRBJ2-2; 8 nucleotides align to TRBD1. The trim removed 2 bases at V and 0 bases at J, leaving 2 bases unmatched. Germline values: CDR1 LGHNA, CDR2 YNFKEQ. The CDR3 consists of 16 residues. CDR3 loop: CASSQQGAPNTGELFF. The CDR3 DNA sequence: TGTGCCAGCAGCCAACAGGGGGCGCCGAACACCGGGGAGCTGTTTTTT.

The chain combines TRBV6-5 with TRBJ1-2; 7 bases agree with TRBD1. The CDR3 totals 16 residues. Unmatched junction bases numbered 6, after V lost 2 bases and J lost 0 bases. Germline CDR1 MNHEY, CDR2 SVGAGI. The CDR3 DNA sequence: TGTGCCAGCAGTTACCAGGGGGGCCTCCCTAACTATGGCTACACCTTC. Its translation is CASSYQGGLPNYGYTF.

The genes are TRBV3-1 (or the pseudogene TRBV3-2) and TRBJ1-1, with TRBD1 as a possible D gene (5 bases). With 2 bases removed from V and 1 base from J, the gap between germline ends came to 8 bases. The CDR3 extends over 14 amino acids. From germline, CDR1 is LGHDT and CDR2 YNNKEL (reference sequence). CDR3 DNA: TGTGCCAGCAGCCAAAATACAGGGAACACTGAAGCTTTCTTT. Translation: CASSQNTGNTEAFF.

This clone was recorded a few times. CDR3 bases: TGTGCCAGCAGTTTGGGGCGGGAGGCCCGGCGTGAGCAGTTCTTC. Its protein is CASSLGREARREQFF. The chain has TRBV28 and TRBJ2-1; TRBD2 aligns across 8 bases. This CDR3 is 15 amino acids long. V lost 3 bases and J lost 9; bases outside the gene matches: 10. Germline lookup yields CDR1 MDHEN and CDR2 SYDVKM.

The rearrangement links TRBV5-1 to TRBJ2-7; 7 nucleotides align to TRBD1. The CDR3 covers 17 residues. V was clipped by 1 base and J by 2 bases; unmatched bases: 12. Germline CDR1 is SGHRS and CDR2 is YFSETQ. The CDR3 protein is CASSLWSRTGNPYEQYF. CDR3 nucleotide sequence: TGCGCCAGCAGCTTGTGGTCCCGGACAGGTAATCCCTACGAGCAGTACTTC.

The DNA for the CDR3 is TGTGCCAGCAGCCTTAGCGAGGGTGTCGCCGGGGAGCTGTTTTTT. Protein product: CASSLSEGVAGELFF. The genes are TRBV7-2 and TRBJ2-2; maybe TRBD2 (5 bases). CDR3 length: 15 amino acids. V was shortened by 5 bases and J by 6 bases, with 16 bases between the two germline ends. Germline V gene lookup returns CDR1 SGHTA and CDR2 FQGNSA.

The chain joins TRBV4-2 to TRBJ2-1; D unresolved. With 0 bases removed from V and 7 bases from J, the gap between germline ends came to 19 bases. Germline V gene data show CDR1 as LGHNA and CDR2 as YNFKEQ. This CDR3 has 17 residues. CDR3 DNA: TGTGCCAGCAGCCAAGATTTTTACGGCGCCCCGGGTAATGAGCAGTTCTTC. It codes for CASSQDFYGAPGNEQFF.

The chain joins TRBV28 to TRBJ1-2; a weak D match, TRBD1 (6 bases). V was cut by 4 bases and J by 4 bases, with 10 bases left in between. CDR1 is MDHEN and CDR2 is SYDVKM in the germline V gene. CDR3 length: 13 residues. The CDR3 nucleotides are TGTGCCAGCAGTTATAGGGGGGGCTATGGCTACACCTTC. Translating it yields CASSYRGGYGYTF.

This chain connects TRBV7-9 to TRBJ2-5; maybe TRBD2 (5 bases). CDR3 length: 14 residues. CDR1 and CDR2 (germline): SEHNR, FQNEAQ (reference sequence). Trimming removed 5 bases at V and 4 bases at J, with 14 bases between. CDR3 sequence: CASSPKDWRETQYF. CDR3 sequence (DNA): TGTGCCAGCAGCCCTAAGGACTGGAGAGAGACCCAGTACTTC.

This clone was seen a handful of times. The chain employs TRBV5-1 and TRBJ2-3; 9 bases are a match to TRBD1. This CDR3 contains 16 residues. From germline, CDR1 is SGHRS and CDR2 YFSETQ. V lost 0 bases and J lost 2; bases outside the gene matches: 4. This CDR3 is CASSLGGTGHTDTQYF. The CDR3, as DNA: TGCGCCAGCAGCTTGGGCGGGACAGGGCACACAGATACGCAGTATTTT.